This T cell receptor (beta chain) stems from a study of blood T cell repertoires in COVID-19. About the research overall: T cells, B-cell-depleted T cells, or PBMCs provided the cDNA or gDNA that served as material.

A single count supports this clone. Authors' processing steps: Reference gene primer amplification in the assay estimated nucleated cell counts. Produced via immunoSEQ multiplex PCR; TCRdb's table is partial and in-frame only. V and J calls and clone size follow that table, whereas D and trimming were derived from the DNA. The table includes some 190,000 clones, roughly 85% detected once. Per germline, CDR1 SGHRS and CDR2 YFSETQ. V dropped 4 bases and J dropped 2 bases, with 9 bases sitting between them. This CDR3 is built from 13 residues. The sequence was obtained from a woman aged 80 or over with acute or convalescent COVID-19. J is TRBJ1-1 and V is TRBV5-1; D uncertain. The sequenced material came from peripheral blood. The CDR3 sequence: CASSPNTNTEAFF. The CDR3 DNA sequence: TGCGCCAGCAGCCCAAACACCAACACTGAAGCTTTCTTT.